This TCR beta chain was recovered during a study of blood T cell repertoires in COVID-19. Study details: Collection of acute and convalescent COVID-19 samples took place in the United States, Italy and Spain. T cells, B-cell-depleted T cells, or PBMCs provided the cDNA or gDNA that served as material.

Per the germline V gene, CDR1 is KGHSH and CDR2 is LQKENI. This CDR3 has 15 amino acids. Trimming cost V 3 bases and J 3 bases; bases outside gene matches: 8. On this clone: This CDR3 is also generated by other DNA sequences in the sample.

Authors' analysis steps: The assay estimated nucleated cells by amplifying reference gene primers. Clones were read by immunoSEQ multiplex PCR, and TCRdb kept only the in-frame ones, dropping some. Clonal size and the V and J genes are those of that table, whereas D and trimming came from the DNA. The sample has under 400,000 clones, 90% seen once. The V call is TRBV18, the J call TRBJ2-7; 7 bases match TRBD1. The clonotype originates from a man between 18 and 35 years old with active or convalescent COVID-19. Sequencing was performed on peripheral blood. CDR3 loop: CASSPRQGSSYEQYF. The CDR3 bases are TGTGCCAGCTCACCGCGACAGGGTAGTAGCTACGAGCAGTACTTC.